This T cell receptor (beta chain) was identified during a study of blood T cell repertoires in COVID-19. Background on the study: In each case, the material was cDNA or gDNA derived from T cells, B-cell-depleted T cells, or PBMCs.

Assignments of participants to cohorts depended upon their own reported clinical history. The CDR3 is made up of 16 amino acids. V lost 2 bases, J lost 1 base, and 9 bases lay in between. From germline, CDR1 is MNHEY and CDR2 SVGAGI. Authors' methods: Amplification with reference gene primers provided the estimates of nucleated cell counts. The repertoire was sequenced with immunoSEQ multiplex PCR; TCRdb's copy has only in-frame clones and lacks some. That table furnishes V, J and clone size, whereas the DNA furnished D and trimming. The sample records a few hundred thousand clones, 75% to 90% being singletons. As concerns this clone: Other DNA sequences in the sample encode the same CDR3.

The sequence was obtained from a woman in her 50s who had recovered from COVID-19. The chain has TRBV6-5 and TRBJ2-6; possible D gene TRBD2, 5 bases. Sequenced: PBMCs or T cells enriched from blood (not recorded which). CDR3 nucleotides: TGTGCCAGCAGTTACACTGGACTGTCTGGGGCCAACGTCCTGACTTTC. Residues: CASSYTGLSGANVLTF.